This T cell receptor beta chain comes out of a study of neurological immune-mediated disorders. The study's findings and limits: The study found no CDR3 amino acid sequences shared by expanded clones across subjects, suggesting private repertoires in all groups.

There are many counts of this clonotype. Its antigen is not known. V lost 4 bases, J lost 6 bases, and 13 bases stayed unmatched. Germline V gene lookup returns CDR1 DFQATT and CDR2 SNEGSKA (reference sequence). This CDR3 region has 16 residues. The team produced cDNA through 5'RACE using 10-nucleotide random UMIs. In TCRdb, the 5' RACE reads were re-called with MiXCR into one record per CDR3 protein. The repertoire holds around 61,000 distinct CDR3 sequences, around 5% seen once, with roughly 5% in the top ten. The genes are TRBV20-1 and TRBJ2-3, with 10 positions matching TRBD2. The sample comprised PBMCs. The TCR originated in a human donor with multiple sclerosis. The donor label of this sample is uncertain. The CDR3 region is CSANPEEELAGDTQYF. DNA of the CDR3: TGCAGTGCTAACCCGGAGGAGGAACTAGCGGGGGATACGCAGTATTTT.